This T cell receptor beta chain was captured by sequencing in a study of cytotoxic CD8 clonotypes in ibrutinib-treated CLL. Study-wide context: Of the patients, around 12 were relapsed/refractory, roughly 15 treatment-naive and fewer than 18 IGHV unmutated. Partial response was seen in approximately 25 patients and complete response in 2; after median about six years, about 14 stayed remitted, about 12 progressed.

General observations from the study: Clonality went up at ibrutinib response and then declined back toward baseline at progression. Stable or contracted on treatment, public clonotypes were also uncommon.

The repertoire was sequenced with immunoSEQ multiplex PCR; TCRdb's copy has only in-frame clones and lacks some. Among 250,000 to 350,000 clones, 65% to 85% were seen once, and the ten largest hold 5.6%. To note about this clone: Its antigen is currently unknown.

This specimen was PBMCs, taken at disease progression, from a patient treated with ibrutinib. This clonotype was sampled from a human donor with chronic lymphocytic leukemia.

CDR3 sequence: CASSFRISGELFF. CDR3 nucleotides: TGTGCCAGCAGTTTCCGTATTTCGGGGGAGCTGTTTTTT. The chain joins TRBV27 to TRBJ2-2; D is uncertain. Trimming took off 3 bases at V and 8 bases at J, with 10 bases between the two ends. CDR1 MNHEY and CDR2 SMNVEV come from the germline V gene (reference sequence). This CDR3 contains 13 residues.